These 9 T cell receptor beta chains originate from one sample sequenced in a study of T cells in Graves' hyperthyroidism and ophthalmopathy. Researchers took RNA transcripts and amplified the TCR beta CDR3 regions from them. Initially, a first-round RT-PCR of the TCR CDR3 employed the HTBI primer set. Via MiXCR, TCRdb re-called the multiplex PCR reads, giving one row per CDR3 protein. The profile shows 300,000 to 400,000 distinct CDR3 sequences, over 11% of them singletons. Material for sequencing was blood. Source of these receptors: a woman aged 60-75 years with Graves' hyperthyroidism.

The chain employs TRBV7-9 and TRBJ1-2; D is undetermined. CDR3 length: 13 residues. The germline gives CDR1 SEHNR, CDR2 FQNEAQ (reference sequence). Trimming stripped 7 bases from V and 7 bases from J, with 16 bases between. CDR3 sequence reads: CASTSAGDLGYTF. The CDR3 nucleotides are TGTGCCAGCACCTCGGCGGGTGACCTTGGCTACACCTTC.

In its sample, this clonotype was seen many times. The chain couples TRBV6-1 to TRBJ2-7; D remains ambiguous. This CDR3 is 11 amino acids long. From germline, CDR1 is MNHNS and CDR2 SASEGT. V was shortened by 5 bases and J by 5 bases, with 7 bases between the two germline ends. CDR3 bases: TGTGCCAGCAGTTCCGCACACGAGCAGTACTTC. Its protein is CASSSAHEQYF.

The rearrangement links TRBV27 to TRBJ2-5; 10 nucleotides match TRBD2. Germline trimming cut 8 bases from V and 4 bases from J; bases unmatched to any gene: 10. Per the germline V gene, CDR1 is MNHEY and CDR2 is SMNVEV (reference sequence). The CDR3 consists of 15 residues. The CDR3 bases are TGTGCCAGCTTCCGGGGTCAGCGGGAGGGAGAGACCCAGTACTTC. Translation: CASFRGQREGETQYF.

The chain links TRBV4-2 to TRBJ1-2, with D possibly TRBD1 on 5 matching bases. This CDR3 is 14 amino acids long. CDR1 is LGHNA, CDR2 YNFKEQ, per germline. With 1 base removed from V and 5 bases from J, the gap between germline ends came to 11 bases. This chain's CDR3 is CASSQGLGEYGYTF. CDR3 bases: TGTGCCAGCAGCCAAGGTCTGGGGGAATATGGCTACACCTTC.

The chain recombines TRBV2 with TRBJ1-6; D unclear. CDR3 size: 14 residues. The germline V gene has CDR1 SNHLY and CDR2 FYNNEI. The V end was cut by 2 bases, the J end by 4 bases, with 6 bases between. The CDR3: CASSELAYNSPLHF. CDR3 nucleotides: TGTGCCAGCAGTGAATTAGCTTATAATTCACCCCTCCACTTT.

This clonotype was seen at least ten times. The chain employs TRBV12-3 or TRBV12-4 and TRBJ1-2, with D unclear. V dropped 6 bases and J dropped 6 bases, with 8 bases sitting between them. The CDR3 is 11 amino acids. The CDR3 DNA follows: TGTGCCAGCAGCCGGATCAATGGCTACACCTTC. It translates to CASSRINGYTF.

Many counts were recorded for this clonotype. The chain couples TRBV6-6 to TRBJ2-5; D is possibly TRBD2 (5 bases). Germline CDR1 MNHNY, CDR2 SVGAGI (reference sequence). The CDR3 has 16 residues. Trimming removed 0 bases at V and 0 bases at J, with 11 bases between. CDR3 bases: TGTGCCAGCAGTTACTCTCCGCGGGCGTACCAAGAGACCCAGTACTTC. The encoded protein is CASSYSPRAYQETQYF.

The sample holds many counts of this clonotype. The CDR3 DNA reads as TGTGCCAGCAGCCGGACTAGCGACCCCTCCTACGAGCAGTACTTC. Translated, it gives CASSRTSDPSYEQYF. J is TRBJ2-7 and V is TRBV7-2; 9 bases agree with TRBD2. Germline CDR1 and CDR2: SGHTA and FQGNSA. The V and J ends lost 5 bases and 0 bases, in that order; junction bases with no gene match: 5. This CDR3 is built from 15 residues.

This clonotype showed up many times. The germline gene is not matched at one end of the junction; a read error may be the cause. The CDR3: CASRGQVFSAF. The DNA for the CDR3 is TGTGCCAGCAGGGGACAGGTCTTCTCAGCCTTC. V usage is TRBV2 and J usage is TRBJ1-2, with 8 bases aligning to TRBD1. Germline V gives CDR1 SNHLY, CDR2 FYNNEI. The length of the CDR3 is 11 residues.